The 25 T cell receptor beta chains listed next were all sequenced from one sample in a study of cytomegalovirus exposure and HLA in healthy donors. Assay: immunoSEQ multiplex PCR; the TCRdb copy retains only in-frame clones and omits some. This table has 150,000 to 180,000 clones, about 88% appearing once. Sequencing was carried out using PBMCs. The receptors were sampled from a man aged 18 to 30 in good health and CMV-seropositive.

The chain joins TRBV7-9 to TRBJ2-7, with TRBD2 matching 8 bases. The CDR3 contains 14 residues. Germline trimming cut 7 bases from V and 5 bases from J; bases unmatched to any gene: 10. Germline V lookup: CDR1 SEHNR, CDR2 FQNEAQ (reference sequence). The CDR3 DNA sequence: TGTGCCAGCACCTCCGGGGGGGCCGCAGACGAGCAGTACTTC. It encodes CASTSGGAADEQYF.

This chain connects TRBV30 to TRBJ2-5; unclear D gene. The CDR3 runs to 12 residues. Germline V CDR1 and CDR2: GTSNPN, SVGIG (reference sequence). V was trimmed by 0 bases and J by 2 bases, leaving 4 bases between them. The CDR3 DNA reads TGTGCCTGGAGTGTACAGCAAGAGACCCAGTACTTC. Translated: CAWSVQQETQYF.

The chain carries TRBV6-5 and TRBJ1-2; TRBD1 might be the D (6 bases). This CDR3 spans 13 amino acids. The V end lost 6 bases, the J end lost 7 bases, and 15 bases lay between the germline ends. Germline V gives CDR1 MNHEY, CDR2 SVGAGI. The CDR3, as DNA: TGTGCCAGCAGGGATACAGGGAAGGTTGGCTACACCTTC. Amino acid sequence: CASRDTGKVGYTF.

The chain carries TRBV21-1 and TRBJ2-1; the D call of TRBD1 is as the table states it, not checked on the DNA. TRBV21-1 is designated a pseudogene. This CDR3 is built from 15 residues. CDR3 loop: CASSKKRTGRDEQFF. The CDR3 DNA is TGTGCCAGCAGCAAAAAGCGGACAGGGCGGGATGAGCAGTTCTTC.

J is TRBJ2-2 and V is TRBV9; the D gene is possibly TRBD2 (5 bases). The germline gives CDR1 SGDLS, CDR2 YYNGEE. The CDR3 is made up of 14 amino acids. Trimming removed 5 bases at V and 5 bases at J, with 13 bases between. CDR3 amino acids: CASRAARGTGELFF. CDR3 DNA: TGTGCCAGCAGGGCGGCCCGAGGGACCGGGGAGCTGTTTTTT.

The J gene is TRBJ2-3, the V gene TRBV7-9; TRBD2 matches 12 bases. CDR1 is SEHNR, CDR2 FQNEAQ, per germline (reference sequence). The CDR3 extends over 16 amino acids. The V gene end was trimmed by 1 base and the J gene end by 2 bases; junction bases not matched to a gene: 1. In DNA form, the CDR3 reads TGTGCCAGCAGCTTAGGACTAGCGGGGGTCACAGATACGCAGTATTTT. Amino acid sequence: CASSLGLAGVTDTQYF.

This sequence joins TRBV5-4 and TRBJ1-4; weak D call: TRBD1 (5 bases). Germline CDR1 and CDR2: SGHNT and YYREEE (reference sequence). This CDR3 comprises 13 residues. The ends were cut back, 3 bases at V and 4 bases at J, with 7 bases in the middle. CDR3 nucleotide sequence: TGTGCCAGCAGCTCCAGGGATAATGAAAAACTGTTTTTT. It specifies CASSSRDNEKLFF.

The gene calls are TRBV9 and TRBJ1-4; 7 bases fit TRBD1. CDR3 size: 17 residues. Trimming removed 3 bases from V and 1 base from J; junction bases left unmatched: 9. Germline CDR1 is SGDLS and CDR2 is YYNGEE. CDR3 in DNA: TGTGCCAGCAGCGCAAACAGGGGAGGCGAAACTAATGAAAAACTGTTTTTT. This encodes CASSANRGGETNEKLFF.

The V gene is TRBV30, the J gene TRBJ2-1, with TRBD2 matching over 15 bases. The CDR3 totals 14 residues. V lost 4 bases to trimming and J lost 10 bases; unmatched junction nucleotides: 5. Germline-derived CDR1 and CDR2 are GTSNPN and SVGIG (reference sequence). DNA of the CDR3: TGTGCCTGGACAGGACTAGCGGGAGGGGAGGAGCAGTTCTTC. Encoded protein: CAWTGLAGGEEQFF.

The rearrangement uses TRBV7-3 and TRBJ1-3; the D is unclear. Germline V gene lookup returns CDR1 SGHTA and CDR2 FQGTGA. Trimming cost V 5 bases and J 3 bases, with 17 bases left between them. The length of the CDR3 is 16 residues. Here the CDR3 DNA reads TGTGCCAGCAGCGGGGATCGGGGAAGTGGTGGAAACACCATATATTTT. Amino acid sequence: CASSGDRGSGGNTIYF. The variable domain in full, completed from reference TRBV7-3 and TRBJ1-3, reads GAGVSQTPSNKVTEKGKYVELRCDPISGHTALYWYRQSLGQGPEFLIYFQGTGAADDSGLPNDRFFAVRPEGSVSTLKIQRTERGDSAVYLCASSGDRGSGGNTIYFGEGSWLTVV.

The chain links TRBV9 to TRBJ2-3; D is perhaps TRBD2 (6 bases). Trimming removed 3 bases from V and 6 bases from J, with 14 bases in between. Germline CDR1 reads SGDLS; CDR2 reads YYNGEE. CDR3 length: 14 amino acids. The DNA of the CDR3 is TGTGCCAGCAGCGGGGGACTGAGTTCGGATACGCAGTATTTT. Amino acids: CASSGGLSSDTQYF.

The chain joins TRBV16 to TRBJ2-7, with D possibly matching TRBD2 (7 bases). V lost 4 bases to trimming and J lost 4 bases, with 17 bases between them. Germline CDR1 reads KGHSY; CDR2 reads FQNENV. The CDR3 contains 15 residues. The CDR3 protein is CASSRSWGGAYEQYF. The CDR3 nucleotides are TGTGCCAGCAGCCGCTCCTGGGGGGGGGCGTACGAGCAGTACTTC.

V gene TRBV6-5 combines with J gene TRBJ1-1; 9 nucleotides match TRBD1. CDR3 size: 14 residues. The V gene's germline CDR1 is MNHEY and CDR2 SVGAGI. V shed 6 bases, J shed 0 bases, and the junction held 2 bases outside the gene matches. The CDR3 protein is CASSRDRVNTEAFF. Here the CDR3 DNA reads TGTGCCAGCAGCCGGGACAGGGTGAACACTGAAGCTTTCTTT.

For the CDR3, the DNA is TGTGCCAGCAGCTTGTCCCGGACTAGCGGGTACTCCTACGAGCAGTACTTC. It is translated as CASSLSRTSGYSYEQYF. The rearrangement joins TRBV5-8 to TRBJ2-7; 11 bases match TRBD2. The length of the CDR3 is 17 residues. The V gene end was trimmed by 1 base and the J gene end by 0 bases; junction bases not matched to a gene: 6. CDR1 SGHTS and CDR2 YDEGEE come from the germline V gene.

The genes are TRBV5-1 and TRBJ2-1, with 7 nucleotides matching TRBD1. CDR3 length equals 19 residues. Trimming took 2 bases from V and 0 from J; bases not matched to a gene: 14. Per germline, CDR1 SGHRS and CDR2 YFSETQ. CDR3 bases: TGCGCCAGCAGCTTTTCGCTAGTCGTAACAGGGGTCTCCTACAATGAGCAGTTCTTC. Its protein product is CASSFSLVVTGVSYNEQFF.

This clone turned up a few times. The chain carries TRBV15 and TRBJ1-1; TRBD1 matches 7 bases. Germline V gene sequence: CDR1 LNHNV, CDR2 YYDKDF (reference sequence). V was pared by 1 base and J by 0 bases, with 5 bases of the junction left unmatched. This CDR3 contains 16 residues. CDR3 residues: CATSRGSGQMNTEAFF. DNA for the CDR3: TGTGCCACCAGCAGAGGGTCGGGACAGATGAACACTGAAGCTTTCTTT.

V gene TRBV6-6 combines with J gene TRBJ1-1, with 7 positions matching TRBD1. This CDR3 region has 12 residues. J was trimmed by 5 bases and V by 6 bases; bases with no gene match: 3. The germline CDR1 and CDR2 sequences are MNHNY and SVGAGI (reference sequence). This CDR3 reads CASRDRETEAFF. As DNA, the CDR3 is TGTGCCAGCAGAGACAGGGAGACTGAAGCTTTCTTT.

A few counts support this clone. The chain uses TRBV5-4 and TRBJ1-1, with a weak D call TRBD1 (6 bases). The V end lost 3 bases, the J end lost 7 bases, and 13 bases lay between the germline ends. The CDR3 extends over 13 amino acids. Germline V gene lookup returns CDR1 SGHNT and CDR2 YYREEE (reference sequence). The DNA of the CDR3 is TGTGCCAGCAGCTGGGCGGGGGCGATTGAAGCTTTCTTT. Translating it yields CASSWAGAIEAFF.

The genes are TRBV5-1 and TRBJ2-5; D is possibly TRBD1 (6 bases). Germline CDR1 is SGHRS and CDR2 is YFSETQ. V shed 6 bases and J shed 2 bases, with 14 bases lying between them. This CDR3 is built from 14 residues. CDR3 in DNA: TGCGCCAGCAAACGGGCAGGGGTTCAAGAGACCCAGTACTTC. This encodes CASKRAGVQETQYF.

This chain uses TRBV5-1 with TRBJ2-7, with D tentatively TRBD2 (7 bases). The CDR3 has 16 amino acids. The V and J ends lost 0 bases and 1 base respectively, with 14 bases between them. Germline V lookup: CDR1 SGHRS, CDR2 YFSETQ. The chain's CDR3 is CASSLAGGLGSYEQYF. For the CDR3, the DNA is TGCGCCAGCAGCTTGGCGGGGGGCCTTGGATCCTACGAGCAGTACTTC.

The table lists this clone with a count of one. This chain uses TRBV4-1 with TRBJ2-7, with 8 bases identical to TRBD2. The CDR3 is made up of 15 amino acids. V shed 3 bases, J shed 2 bases, and the junction held 6 bases outside the gene matches. Germline-derived CDR1 and CDR2 are MGHRA and YSYEKL. This chain's CDR3 is CASSHFVAGPYEQYF. CDR3 coding DNA: TGCGCCAGCAGCCATTTTGTAGCGGGACCCTACGAGCAGTACTTC.

V gene TRBV7-2 combines with J gene TRBJ1-3; weak D call: TRBD1 (5 bases). Germline CDR1 is SGHTA and CDR2 is FQGNSA. This CDR3 comprises 13 residues. The V and J ends lost 7 bases and 7 bases respectively, with 14 bases between them. The CDR3 DNA reads TGTGCCAGCACCCCTTCAGGGCGGAACACCATATATTTT. Encoded protein: CASTPSGRNTIYF.

The rearrangement uses TRBV19 and TRBJ1-2; D is possibly TRBD1 (5 bases). Between the trimmed V and J ends, which lost 5 bases and 4 bases, there was a span of 23 bases. Germline V lookup: CDR1 LNHDA, CDR2 SQIVND (reference sequence). This CDR3 has 17 residues. CDR3 amino acids: CASSSPRAGEASYGYTF. CDR3 bases: TGTGCCAGTAGTTCTCCTCGGGCGGGGGAGGCTAGCTATGGCTACACCTTC.

DNA of the CDR3: TGTGCCAGCAGTGTGGAGGCCAACACTGAAGCTTTCTTT. It encodes CASSVEANTEAFF. J is TRBJ1-1 and V is TRBV2; D ambiguous. This CDR3 contains 13 residues. Trimming removed 4 bases at V and 2 bases at J, with 8 bases between. From germline, CDR1 is SNHLY and CDR2 FYNNEI.

This chain connects TRBV4-2 to TRBJ1-1; 10 bases align to TRBD1. This CDR3 has 14 residues. Per the germline V gene, CDR1 is LGHNA and CDR2 is YNFKEQ. J lost 5 bases, V lost 4 bases, and 4 bases had no gene match. The CDR3 sequence is CASSRPGQGTEAFF. The CDR3 DNA reads TGTGCCAGCAGCCGACCGGGACAGGGGACTGAAGCTTTCTTT.